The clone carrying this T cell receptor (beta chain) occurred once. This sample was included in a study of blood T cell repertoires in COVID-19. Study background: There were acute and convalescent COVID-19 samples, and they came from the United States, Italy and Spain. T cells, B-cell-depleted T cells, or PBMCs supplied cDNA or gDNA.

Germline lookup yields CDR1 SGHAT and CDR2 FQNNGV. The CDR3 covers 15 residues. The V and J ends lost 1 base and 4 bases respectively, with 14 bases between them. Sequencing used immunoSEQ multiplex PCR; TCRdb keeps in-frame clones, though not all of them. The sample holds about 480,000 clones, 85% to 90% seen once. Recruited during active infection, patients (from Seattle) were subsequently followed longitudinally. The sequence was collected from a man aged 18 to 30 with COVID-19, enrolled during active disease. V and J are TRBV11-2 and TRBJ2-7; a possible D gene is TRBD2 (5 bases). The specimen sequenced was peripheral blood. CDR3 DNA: TGTGCCAGCAGCTTAGGGAGGAACAGTCGGTACGAGCAGTACTTC. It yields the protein CASSLGRNSRYEQYF. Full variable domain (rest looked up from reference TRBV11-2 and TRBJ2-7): EAGVAQSPRYKIIEKRQSVAFWCNPISGHATLYWYQQILGQGPKLLIQFQNNGVVDDSQLPKDRFSAERLKGVDSTLKIQPAKLEDSAVYLCASSLGRNSRYEQYFGPGTRLTVT.